This paragraph covers one TCR beta chain sequence. Germline CDR1 MNHNS, CDR2 SASEGT. The CDR3 extends over 17 amino acids. With 4 bases removed from V and 5 bases from J, the gap between germline ends came to 23 bases. Enrolled during active infection, Seattle patients were then followed longitudinally. The sample originates from a study of blood T cell repertoires in COVID-19. Across the study: The United States, Italy and Spain supplied acute and convalescent COVID-19 samples.

Per the authors' pipeline: The authors estimated nucleated cell counts from reference gene primer amplification. Sequencing used immunoSEQ multiplex PCR; TCRdb keeps in-frame clones, though not all of them. That table gives V, J and clone size, and the DNA gave D and trimming. Among 250,000 to 400,000 clones, roughly 88% were seen once, and the ten largest hold 1.5% to 2%. The chain recombines TRBV6-1 with TRBJ1-2; D may be TRBD1 (5 bases). This TCR came from a young woman with COVID-19, enrolled during active disease. Sequenced sample: peripheral blood. The DNA of the CDR3 is TGTGCCAGCAGTGCCCCAAGGAGCCTAGGGGCGTCATATGGCTACACCTTC. Translated: CASSAPRSLGASYGYTF.